Shown below are 18 T cell receptor beta chains from a single sample sequenced in a study of T cells after yellow fever vaccination. MiXCR was run by TCRdb on the 5' RACE reads, yielding one entry per CDR3 protein. The table records about 360,000 distinct CDR3 sequences, 6% to 8% of them present only once. The sequences come from PBMCs, collected 5 days after the yellow fever booster vaccination. The receptor source for this set is a man between 25 and 39 years old who received the YFV17D yellow fever vaccine.

This clonotype showed up many times. The chain is built from TRBV5-5 and TRBJ1-3; D might be TRBD1 (6 bases). V dropped 1 base and J dropped 4 bases, with 15 bases sitting between them. Germline CDR1 reads SGHKS; CDR2 reads YYEKEE (reference sequence). The CDR3 consists of 16 residues. The CDR3 DNA reads TGTGCCAGCAGCTTGACAGGGTCCTCTTTGGGAAACACCATATATTTT. The encoded protein is CASSLTGSSLGNTIYF.

This clonotype was recorded many times. The rearrangement joins TRBV11-2 to TRBJ2-7, with TRBD2 matching over 10 bases. The CDR3 runs to 18 residues. The ends lost 5 bases at V and 4 bases at J; junction bases unmatched: 17. Looked up from germline, CDR1 is SGHAT and CDR2 is FQNNGV. The CDR3 loop is CASSTRRLGSSGSYEQYF. The CDR3 nucleotides are TGTGCCAGCAGCACTCGCCGGCTAGGGTCTAGCGGGAGTTACGAGCAGTACTTC. Full variable domain (rest looked up from reference TRBV11-2 and TRBJ2-7): EAGVAQSPRYKIIEKRQSVAFWCNPISGHATLYWYQQILGQGPKLLIQFQNNGVVDDSQLPKDRFSAERLKGVDSTLKIQPAKLEDSAVYLCASSTRRLGSSGSYEQYFGPGTRLTVT.

The V gene is TRBV29-1, the J gene TRBJ2-2; possible D gene TRBD1, 6 bases. Trimming stripped 5 bases from V and 4 bases from J, with 11 bases between. This CDR3 is 13 amino acids long. CDR1 is SQVTM and CDR2 is ANQGSEA in the germline V gene. CDR3: CSVTHRATGELFF. CDR3 nucleotide sequence: TGCAGCGTTACACACAGGGCCACCGGGGAGCTGTTTTTT.

This clonotype was counted ten times or more. The DNA for the CDR3 is TGTGCCAGCAGTGAAAGTCTAGCGGGAGAGCTGAATACGCAGTATTTT. It specifies CASSESLAGELNTQYF. The chain combines TRBV25-1 with TRBJ2-3; 10 bases line up with TRBD2. V lost 2 bases to trimming and J lost 7 bases; unmatched junction nucleotides: 9. There are 16 residues in the CDR3. Germline assignment: CDR1 MGHDK and CDR2 SYGVNS.

This clonotype was detected ten times or more. This rearrangement joins TRBV4-3 to TRBJ2-7; 9 nucleotides match TRBD2. Per germline, CDR1 LGHNA and CDR2 YSLEER. Unmatched junction bases numbered 13, after V lost 1 base and J lost 0 bases. CDR3 length equals 19 residues. CDR3 in amino acids: CASSQGGSGRPIDSYEQYF. As DNA, the CDR3 is TGCGCCAGCAGCCAAGGAGGAAGCGGGAGGCCAATAGACTCCTACGAGCAGTACTTC.

This clonotype was counted only a few times. The CDR3, as DNA: TGCAGTGCTAGTTCGTTTGGACAGGGGACAGCTCTGAGTAGCGAGCAGTACTTC. It codes for CSASSFGQGTALSSEQYF. V and J are TRBV20-1 and TRBJ2-7, with 9 bases identical to TRBD1. Germline trimming cut 3 bases from V and 6 bases from J; bases unmatched to any gene: 21. The CDR3 extends over 18 amino acids. Germline V CDR1 and CDR2: DFQATT, SNEGSKA (reference sequence).

This clonotype has a handful of counts. J is TRBJ2-2 and V is TRBV20-1; perhaps TRBD1 as D (7 bases). CDR3 length: 15 amino acids. Per germline, CDR1 DFQATT and CDR2 SNEGSKA (reference sequence). Trimming took 0 bases from V and 5 from J, leaving 13 bases between them. The CDR3 nucleotides read TGCAGTGCTAGAGATAGACAGGGAGGAACCGGGGAGCTGTTTTTT. Translating gives CSARDRQGGTGELFF.

This clonotype has ten or more counts. J is TRBJ2-1 and V is TRBV29-1; TRBD2 aligns across 8 bases. Germline V CDR1 and CDR2: SQVTM, ANQGSEA. The CDR3 runs 15 residues. The ends lost 5 bases at V and 7 bases at J; junction bases unmatched: 13. CDR3 sequence (DNA): TGCAGCGTTTCCGCTGCTTTGGTAGCGGGGAATGAGCAGTTCTTC. Its protein product is CSVSAALVAGNEQFF.

Ten or more counts support this clonotype. The chain recombines TRBV5-1 with TRBJ2-1; 8 bases are a match to TRBD1. Germline lookup yields CDR1 SGHRS and CDR2 YFSETQ. The CDR3 has 14 residues. The V gene end was trimmed by 7 bases and the J gene end by 4 bases; junction bases not matched to a gene: 7. The CDR3 loop reads CASARTGTYNEQFF. CDR3 coding DNA: TGCGCCAGCGCCCGGACAGGGACTTACAATGAGCAGTTCTTC.

This clonotype was counted a few times. CDR3 in DNA: TGCAGCGTTGCGGTAGACCGCTCGAACACCGGGGAGCTGTTTTTT. Its protein product is CSVAVDRSNTGELFF. V gene TRBV29-1 combines with J gene TRBJ2-2; D not certain. There are 15 residues in the CDR3. CDR1 and CDR2 from the germline V gene are SQVTM and ANQGSEA. V was clipped by 4 bases and J by 0 bases, with 12 bases between them.

This clonotype was counted many times. V usage is TRBV6-2 or TRBV6-3 and J usage is TRBJ2-5, with D possibly being TRBD2 (5 bases). V lost 4 bases, J lost 5 bases, and 14 bases lay in between. This CDR3 has 14 amino acids. In germline, CDR1 is MNHEY, CDR2 SVGEGT. CDR3 residues: CASSFFGSRETQYF. CDR3 in DNA: TGTGCCAGCAGTTTTTTTGGGAGCCGGGAGACCCAGTACTTC.

This clonotype appeared a few times. The V gene is TRBV7-2, the J gene TRBJ1-2; D might be TRBD1 (5 bases). The V gene's germline CDR1 is SGHTA and CDR2 FQGNSA. This CDR3 contains 14 residues. Trimming removed 5 bases from V and 6 bases from J, with 16 bases in between. The CDR3 DNA reads TGTGCCAGCAGCAGCCGGCAGGGTATAAATGGCTACACCTTC. The encoded protein is CASSSRQGINGYTF.

Many counts were recorded for this clonotype. This chain joins TRBV14 and TRBJ1-2; no clear D gene. The germline CDR1 and CDR2 sequences are SGHDN and FVKESK. Trimming stripped 4 bases from V and 0 bases from J, with 6 bases between. The CDR3 runs to 13 residues. The CDR3 protein is CASSPGANYGYTF. CDR3 DNA sequence: TGTGCCAGCAGCCCCGGAGCTAACTATGGCTACACCTTC.

There are a few counts of this clonotype. The V and J genes are TRBV7-6 and TRBJ1-2, with TRBD1 identical over 8 bases. V shed 4 bases and J 6 bases; nucleotides not matched to a gene: 13. This CDR3 has 16 residues. Germline assignment: CDR1 SGHVS and CDR2 FNYEAQ. The CDR3 here is CASSSVGQALINGYTF. The CDR3 region has the DNA TGTGCCAGCAGCTCCGTGGGACAGGCACTAATCAATGGCTACACCTTC.

This clonotype was counted a few times. This sequence joins TRBV12-3 or TRBV12-4 and TRBJ2-2; D is possibly TRBD2 (6 bases). Trimming stripped 7 bases from V and 4 bases from J, with 10 bases between. CDR3 size: 13 residues. CDR3 nucleotides: TGTGCCAGCAAACTAGCTGCCACCGGGGAGCTGTTTTTT. Translation gives CASKLAATGELFF.

This rearrangement joins TRBV5-1 to TRBJ2-3; 7 nucleotides align to TRBD1. V shed 7 bases and J 1 base; nucleotides not matched to a gene: 9. The germline V gene has CDR1 SGHRS and CDR2 YFSETQ. This CDR3 has 15 amino acids. Here the CDR3 DNA reads TGCGCCAGCGCGGGCAACAGGGGTGGCACAGATACGCAGTATTTT. Its translation: CASAGNRGGTDTQYF.

This clonotype was detected a few times. V usage is TRBV29-1 and J usage is TRBJ1-6; the D is unclear. This CDR3 contains 13 residues. The germline V gene encodes CDR1 SQVTM and CDR2 ANQGSEA. V was cut by 5 bases and J by 0 bases, with 5 bases left in between. The CDR3 is CSVRSSYNSPLHF. The CDR3 DNA reads TGCAGCGTTAGGAGCTCCTATAATTCACCCCTCCACTTT. Together with reference TRBV29-1 and TRBJ1-6, the CDR3 gives the full variable domain: SAVISQKPSRDICQRGTSLTIQCQVDSQVTMMFWYRQQPGQSLTLIATANQGSEATYESGFVIDKFPISRPNLTFSTLTVSNMSPEDSSIYLCSVRSSYNSPLHFGNGTRLTVT.

The genes are TRBV5-6 and TRBJ2-1; D is unresolved. This CDR3 is 17 amino acids long. Trimming took off 4 bases at V and 0 bases at J, with 17 bases between the two ends. Germline CDR1 and CDR2: SGHDT and YYEEEE. The CDR3 reads CASSPKGWTASYNEQFF. CDR3 nucleotides: TGTGCCAGCAGCCCCAAAGGGTGGACGGCCTCCTACAATGAGCAGTTCTTC.